Each of the 30 T cell receptor beta chains below was sequenced from the same sample in a study of quantifying T cell responses using KT2 cells (dated by TCRdb to the late 2010s). In the study overall: RNA was DNase-treated and reverse transcribed with TCR alpha and beta constant-region primers, mostly using SuperScript III.

The library was made by UMI-ligation and nested PCR. The instrument was an Illumina MiSeq. A single-stranded oligonucleotide bearing the Illumina SP2 sequence and a UMI was ligated to the 3' end of the cDNA with T4 RNA ligase 1. PCR1 was run for about 4 cycles (98 degrees C for 15 s, 69 degrees C for 30 s, 72 degrees C for 40 s), and an equimolar mix of RC1.1 and RC1.2, covering TRBC1 and TRBC2, was used as the beta primer. TCRdb ran its own pipeline on the public reads, namely fastp trimming at Q25 and MiXCR clone calling, and kept in-frame beta chains. Identical CDR3 proteins give one entry, which carries the most common genes and DNA. Present in this sample are about 33,000 distinct CDR3 sequences, under 13% of which were seen just once. 8.5% to 10% of the sample goes to the ten largest clones. Sequencing was performed on PBMCs spiked with cells of the T cell clone KT2. The receptors here all came from a human donor.

The chain has TRBV20-1 and TRBJ2-3; D is possibly TRBD2 (6 bases). CDR3 length: 14 amino acids. V was pared by 6 bases and J by 6 bases, with 19 bases between. The germline V gene encodes CDR1 DFQATT and CDR2 SNEGSKA (reference sequence). This CDR3 is CSASDRKGRDTQYF. In nucleotides, the CDR3 is TGCAGTGCAAGCGACCGGAAAGGGAGGGATACGCAGTATTTT.

In regard to this clonotype: A much larger clone differs by one base, so this may be a read error. The V gene is TRBV11-1, the J gene TRBJ2-5; D gene unclear. This CDR3 is 13 amino acids long. V lost 5 bases to trimming and J lost 6 bases, with 13 bases between them. Germline V gene sequence: CDR1 SGHAT, CDR2 FQDESV (reference sequence). CDR3 sequence (DNA): TGTGCCAGCAGCCCCAGCATGCGGCAGACCCAGTACTTC. It yields the protein CASSPSMRQTQYF.

This chain's CDR3 is CASSSSGLAGEGGNEQFF. The CDR3 DNA is TGTGCCAGCAGCTCCTCGGGACTAGCGGGAGAAGGGGGTAATGAGCAGTTCTTC. This rearrangement joins TRBV11-2 to TRBJ2-1; 14 nucleotides line up with TRBD2. CDR3 length: 18 residues. In germline, CDR1 is SGHAT, CDR2 FQNNGV. Trimming at V came to 4 bases and at J to 7 bases, leaving 12 bases not matched to a gene.

This clonotype occurred many times. The chain uses TRBV5-5 and TRBJ2-5; D uncertain. Trimming shortened V by 1 base and J by 4 bases, and 11 bases separated the two germline ends. The CDR3 consists of 14 residues. Germline lookup yields CDR1 SGHKS and CDR2 YYEKEE (reference sequence). Here the CDR3 reads CASSLYSSGETQYF. Written as DNA, the CDR3 is TGTGCCAGCAGCTTGTACAGTTCGGGAGAGACCCAGTACTTC.

At least ten counts were recorded for this clonotype. The chain carries TRBV12-3 or TRBV12-4 and TRBJ2-7, with 9 bases identical to TRBD1. V gave up 6 bases and J gave up 3 bases; unmatched junction bases: 9. This CDR3 contains 15 residues. This chain's CDR3 is CASRPGQGHHYEQYF. The CDR3 coding sequence is TGTGCCAGCAGACCGGGACAGGGTCACCACTACGAGCAGTACTTC.

There are a few counts of this clonotype. The DNA for the CDR3 is TGTGCCAGCAGCTCAGACTACGGCCAGTTCTTC. Protein sequence: CASSSDYGQFF. The chain couples TRBV7-9 to TRBJ2-1; possible D gene TRBD2, 5 bases. Germline V gene sequence: CDR1 SEHNR, CDR2 FQNEAQ (reference sequence). Trimming cost V 4 bases and J 13 bases, with 11 bases left between them. The CDR3 has 11 residues. The full variable domain, rest sourced from reference TRBV7-9 and TRBJ2-1, is DTGVSQNPRHKITKRGQNVTFRCDPISEHNRLYWYRQTLGQGPEFLTYFQNEAQLEKSRLLSDRFSAERPKGSFSTLEIQRTEQGDSAMYLCASSSDYGQFFGPGTRLTVL.

This clonotype was found many times. The rearrangement uses TRBV11-2 and TRBJ2-7, with 10 bases that match TRBD2. Germline trimming cut 0 bases from V and 2 bases from J; bases unmatched to any gene: 10. Germline V gene sequence: CDR1 SGHAT, CDR2 FQNNGV. CDR3 length: 18 residues. CDR3 in DNA: TGTGCCAGCAGCTTAGAGGGTAGCGGGAGGTTTAGGACCTACGAGCAGTACTTC. Its protein is CASSLEGSGRFRTYEQYF.

J is TRBJ1-5 and V is TRBV4-1; 12 nucleotides align to TRBD1. Germline CDR1 and CDR2: MGHRA and YSYEKL. The CDR3 totals 19 residues. V gave up 0 bases and J gave up 0 bases; unmatched junction bases: 6. CDR3 region: CASSQDRGQGAVSNQPQHF. CDR3 bases: TGCGCCAGCAGCCAAGATCGGGGACAGGGGGCCGTTAGCAATCAGCCCCAGCATTTT.

This chain connects TRBV15 to TRBJ2-7, with 8 bases identical to TRBD1. The germline V gene encodes CDR1 LNHNV and CDR2 YYDKDF (reference sequence). The CDR3 consists of 19 residues. The trim removed 2 bases at V and 0 bases at J, leaving 15 bases unmatched. DNA of the CDR3: TGTGCCACCAGCAGAAGTTTGGTCCTAGGGACAGGTTACTCCTACGAGCAGTACTTC. Translated, it gives CATSRSLVLGTGYSYEQYF.

A few counts support this clonotype. The genes are TRBV14 and TRBJ1-1; D not resolved. The CDR3 runs 11 residues. V was cut by 2 bases and J by 6 bases, with 4 bases left in between. From germline, CDR1 is SGHDN and CDR2 FVKESK. CDR3 DNA: TGTGCCAGCAGCCAAAACGCTGAAGCTTTCTTT. The encoded protein is CASSQNAEAFF.

This clonotype was seen at least ten times. The chain joins TRBV12-5 to TRBJ1-4; D might be TRBD1 (6 bases). Germline CDR1 LGHNT, CDR2 FRNRAP. V was pared by 7 bases and J by 0 bases, with 12 bases between. This CDR3 is 15 amino acids long. The CDR3 DNA reads as TGTGCTAGTGCCCAGGGGTCTGCAACTAATGAAAAACTGTTTTTT. It codes for CASAQGSATNEKLFF.

This clonotype has at least ten counts. The chain couples TRBV9 to TRBJ2-5, with D perhaps TRBD1 (6 bases). The V and J ends lost 4 bases and 5 bases respectively, with 15 bases between them. The germline V gene encodes CDR1 SGDLS and CDR2 YYNGEE. The CDR3 extends over 14 amino acids. This CDR3 is CASSKDSNRETQYF. Here the CDR3 DNA reads TGTGCCAGCAGCAAGGACAGCAATAGGGAGACCCAGTACTTC.

This clonotype was observed many times. J is TRBJ1-6 and V is TRBV3-1; D call uncertain. From germline, CDR1 is LGHDT and CDR2 YNNKEL (reference sequence). The CDR3 contains 13 residues. V was clipped by 1 base and J by 10 bases, with 8 bases between them. CDR3 sequence reads: CASSQGDWSPLHF. The CDR3 DNA sequence: TGTGCCAGCAGCCAAGGAGATTGGTCACCCCTCCACTTT.

The table lists this clonotype with many counts. The chain couples TRBV9 to TRBJ1-3; tentatively, D is TRBD1 (5 bases). The CDR3 is made up of 15 amino acids. CDR1 and CDR2 (germline): SGDLS, YYNGEE. V was clipped by 3 bases and J by 4 bases, with 14 bases between them. The CDR3 sequence is CASSGGAVDGNTIYF. Written as DNA, the CDR3 is TGTGCCAGCAGCGGTGGGGCAGTGGACGGAAACACCATATATTTT.

This clonotype was observed at least ten times. The V call is TRBV6-6, the J call TRBJ2-3; 7 bases fit TRBD1. Germline CDR1 MNHNY, CDR2 SVGAGI (reference sequence). Trimming took 7 bases from V and 3 from J; bases not matched to a gene: 10. This CDR3 has 15 residues. In DNA, the CDR3 is TGTGCCAGCAATCGACAGGGCGATGGGACAGATACGCAGTATTTT. It translates to CASNRQGDGTDTQYF.

At least ten counts were recorded for this clonotype. V and J are TRBV7-8 and TRBJ2-4; D may be TRBD1 or TRBD2 (5 bases each). The CDR3 runs to 16 residues. Trimming took off 5 bases at V and 2 bases at J, with 16 bases between the two ends. Germline V gene lookup returns CDR1 SGHVS and CDR2 FQNEAQ. CDR3 DNA: TGTGCCAGCAGCGGGTACCGGGACCGCTCCAAAAACATTCAGTACTTC. Translated, it gives CASSGYRDRSKNIQYF.

This clonotype appeared many times. CDR3 DNA sequence: TGTGCCAGCAGCTCCTACGGACTAGCGGGAGAAGGGAGGCGAGGCTACAATGAGCAGTTCTTC. This gives the protein CASSSYGLAGEGRRGYNEQFF. J is TRBJ2-1 and V is TRBV5-4; 13 bases agree with TRBD2. J gave up 3 bases and V 3 bases, and 18 bases lay outside the gene matches. The CDR3 length is 21 residues. CDR1 and CDR2 (germline): SGHNT, YYREEE (reference sequence).

This chain uses TRBV6-1 with TRBJ2-1, with unresolved D. Germline V gene data show CDR1 as MNHNS and CDR2 as SASEGT. The V and J ends lost 4 bases and 5 bases respectively, with 6 bases between them. CDR3 length: 12 residues. CDR3 loop: CASSVLDNEQFF. The DNA for the CDR3 is TGTGCCAGCAGTGTTCTAGACAATGAGCAGTTCTTC.

The table lists this clonotype with a few counts. The chain has TRBV6-2 or TRBV6-3 and TRBJ2-7; TRBD2 matches at 9 bases. Germline CDR1 is MNHEY and CDR2 is SVGEGT. This CDR3 has 13 residues. Losses at the gene ends were 1 base for V and 6 bases for J; bases not matched to a gene: 1. The CDR3 DNA is TGTGCCAGCAGTTACTTGACTAGCGGCGAGCAGTACTTC. Translated: CASSYLTSGEQYF.

This clonotype was counted only a few times. The rearrangement uses TRBV29-1 and TRBJ2-3; no definite D call. Trimming took off 3 bases at V and 2 bases at J, with 6 bases between the two ends. The germline gives CDR1 SQVTM, CDR2 ANQGSEA. There are 12 residues in the CDR3. CDR3 region: CSVEENTDTQYF. CDR3 coding DNA: TGCAGCGTTGAGGAGAACACAGATACGCAGTATTTT.

This clonotype turned up a few times. The rearrangement joins TRBV9 to TRBJ2-1; 9 bases are a match to TRBD2. The V segment lost 5 bases and the J segment 0 bases; nucleotides outside the gene matches: 6. This CDR3 spans 16 amino acids. From germline, CDR1 is SGDLS and CDR2 YYNGEE. The CDR3 sequence is CASSQSGRSSYNEQFF. The CDR3 DNA reads TGTGCCAGCAGTCAGAGCGGGAGGAGCTCCTACAATGAGCAGTTCTTC.

The chain combines TRBV27 with TRBJ2-1, with D possibly matching TRBD2 (6 bases). This CDR3 spans 13 amino acids. V gave up 3 bases and J gave up 9 bases, with 12 bases separating them. Germline V lookup: CDR1 MNHEY, CDR2 SMNVEV (reference sequence). This CDR3 is CASSLRVGGEQFF. The CDR3 DNA follows: TGTGCCAGCAGTTTGAGGGTCGGGGGTGAGCAGTTCTTC.

This clonotype was recorded at least ten times. V is TRBV11-2 and J is TRBJ2-7; maybe TRBD1 (5 bases). Per germline, CDR1 SGHAT and CDR2 FQNNGV. The CDR3 runs to 13 residues. V lost 2 bases, J lost 5 bases, and 10 bases lay in between. CDR3 sequence (DNA): TGTGCCAGCAGCTTATCGGTAGGGGACGAGCAGTACTTC. Its protein product is CASSLSVGDEQYF.

The chain is built from TRBV29-1 and TRBJ2-3; possibly TRBD1 for D (5 bases). The V end was cut by 6 bases, the J end by 4 bases, with 17 bases between. CDR1 and CDR2 from the germline V gene are SQVTM and ANQGSEA. The CDR3 runs 14 residues. The CDR3 sequence: CSVENFQGSDTQYF. CDR3 sequence (DNA): TGCAGCGTAGAAAATTTCCAGGGTTCAGATACGCAGTATTTT.

This clonotype was found a few times. The chain joins TRBV5-1 to TRBJ1-6; no firm D call. The CDR3 loop spans 15 amino acids. Germline loops: CDR1 SGHRS, CDR2 YFSETQ. V was cut by 5 bases and J by 0 bases, with 9 bases left in between. The CDR3 loop reads CASSRRDSYNSPLHF. The CDR3 DNA reads as TGCGCCAGCAGTCGGAGGGACTCCTATAATTCACCCCTCCACTTT. Full variable domain (remainder filled in from reference TRBV5-1 and TRBJ1-6): KAGVTQTPRYLIKTRGQQVTLSCSPISGHRSVSWYQQTPGQGLQFLFEYFSETQRNKGNFPGRFSGRQFSNSRSEMNVSTLELGDSALYLCASSRRDSYNSPLHFGNGTRLTVT.

The rearrangement uses TRBV2 and TRBJ1-1, with 7 bases that match TRBD1. The J segment lost 0 bases and the V segment lost 8 bases, leaving 15 bases of the junction unmatched. The germline V gene has CDR1 SNHLY and CDR2 FYNNEI. This CDR3 comprises 17 residues. For the CDR3, the DNA is TGTGCCAGCGTACACTATCCGGGACAGTCTATGAACACTGAAGCTTTCTTT. It is translated as CASVHYPGQSMNTEAFF.

The chain recombines TRBV6-1 with TRBJ2-5; D unclear. The germline V gene encodes CDR1 MNHNS and CDR2 SASEGT. CDR3 length: 15 residues. V was shortened by 6 bases and J by 6 bases, with 20 bases between the two germline ends. The CDR3 here is CASSDSLRTAKTQYF. The DNA of the CDR3 is TGTGCCAGCAGCGACTCTTTAAGGACGGCCAAGACCCAGTACTTC.

This clonotype was counted between two and nine times. The chain employs TRBV7-8 and TRBJ2-3; 7 positions agree with TRBD2. Germline V gene sequence: CDR1 SGHVS, CDR2 FQNEAQ. Trimming removed 1 base from V and 1 base from J; junction bases left unmatched: 20. The CDR3 loop spans 21 amino acids. The CDR3 bases are TGTGCCAGCAGCTTAGGAGGGCTAGGGGCGGGAGACCCGCCTGGCACAGATACGCAGTATTTT. Amino acid sequence: CASSLGGLGAGDPPGTDTQYF.

This clonotype was seen more than once but under ten times. This CDR3 is CASSQVREQFF. As DNA, the CDR3 is TGTGCCAGCAGCCAAGTACGAGAGCAGTTCTTC. This chain links TRBV3-1 with TRBJ2-1; D call uncertain. Trimming removed 1 base at V and 10 bases at J, with 5 bases between. The CDR3 consists of 11 residues. Germline V lookup: CDR1 LGHDT, CDR2 YNNKEL (reference sequence).

The rearrangement links TRBV5-1 to TRBJ2-2, with D unresolved. The CDR3 is made up of 15 amino acids. CDR1 SGHRS and CDR2 YFSETQ come from the germline V gene. V shed 0 bases and J shed 1 base, with 7 bases lying between them. The CDR3 nucleotides read TGCGCCAGCAGCTTGGACATAGGGAACACCGGGGAGCTGTTTTTT. It encodes CASSLDIGNTGELFF.